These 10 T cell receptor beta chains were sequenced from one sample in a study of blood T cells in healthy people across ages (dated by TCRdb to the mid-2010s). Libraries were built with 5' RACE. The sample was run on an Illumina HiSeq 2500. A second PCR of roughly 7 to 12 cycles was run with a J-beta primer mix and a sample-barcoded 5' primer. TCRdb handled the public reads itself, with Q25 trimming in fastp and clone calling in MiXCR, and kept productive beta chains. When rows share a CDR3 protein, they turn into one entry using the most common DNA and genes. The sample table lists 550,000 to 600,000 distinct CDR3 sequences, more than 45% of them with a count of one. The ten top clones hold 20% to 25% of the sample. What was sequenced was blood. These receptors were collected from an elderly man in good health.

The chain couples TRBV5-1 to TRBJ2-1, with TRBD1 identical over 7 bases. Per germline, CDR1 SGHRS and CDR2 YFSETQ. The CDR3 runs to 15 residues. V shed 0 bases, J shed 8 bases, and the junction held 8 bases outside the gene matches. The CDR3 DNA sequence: TGCGCCAGCAGCTTGGACAGGGGAAGTATTGATGAGCAGTTCTTC. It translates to CASSLDRGSIDEQFF.

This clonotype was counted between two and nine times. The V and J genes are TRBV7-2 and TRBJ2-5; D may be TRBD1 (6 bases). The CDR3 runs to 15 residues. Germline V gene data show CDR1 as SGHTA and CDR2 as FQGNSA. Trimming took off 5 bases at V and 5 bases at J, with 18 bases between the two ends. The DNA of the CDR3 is TGTGCCAGCAGCAGAGTTAGGGGGTCCCGGGAGACCCAGTACTTC. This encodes CASSRVRGSRETQYF.

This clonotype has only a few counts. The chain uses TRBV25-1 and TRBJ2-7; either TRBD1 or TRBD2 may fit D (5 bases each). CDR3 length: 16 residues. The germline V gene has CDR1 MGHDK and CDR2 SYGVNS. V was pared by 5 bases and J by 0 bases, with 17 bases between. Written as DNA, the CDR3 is TGTGCCAGCAGTCCGCCCCTGGGACCTAGCTCCTACGAGCAGTACTTC. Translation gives CASSPPLGPSSYEQYF.

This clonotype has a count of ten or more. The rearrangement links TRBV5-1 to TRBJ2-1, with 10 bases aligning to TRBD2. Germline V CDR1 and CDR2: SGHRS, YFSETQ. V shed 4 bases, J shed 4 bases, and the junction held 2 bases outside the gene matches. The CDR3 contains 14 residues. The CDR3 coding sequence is TGCGCCAGCAGCCCACTAGCGGGGTACAATGAGCAGTTCTTC. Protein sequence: CASSPLAGYNEQFF.

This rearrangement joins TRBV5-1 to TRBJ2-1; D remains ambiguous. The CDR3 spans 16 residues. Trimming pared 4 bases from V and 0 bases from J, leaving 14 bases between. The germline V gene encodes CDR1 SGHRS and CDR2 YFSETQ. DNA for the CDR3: TGCGCCAGCAGCCTCCCCTCGGAGAGCTCCTACAATGAGCAGTTCTTC. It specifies CASSLPSESSYNEQFF.

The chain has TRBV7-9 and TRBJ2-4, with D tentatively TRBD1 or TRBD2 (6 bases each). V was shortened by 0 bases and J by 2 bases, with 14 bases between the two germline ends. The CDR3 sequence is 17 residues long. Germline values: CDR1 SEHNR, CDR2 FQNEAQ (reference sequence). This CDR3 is CASSLAEEGGPKNIQYF. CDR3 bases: TGTGCCAGCAGCTTAGCGGAAGAGGGGGGTCCCAAAAACATTCAGTACTTC.

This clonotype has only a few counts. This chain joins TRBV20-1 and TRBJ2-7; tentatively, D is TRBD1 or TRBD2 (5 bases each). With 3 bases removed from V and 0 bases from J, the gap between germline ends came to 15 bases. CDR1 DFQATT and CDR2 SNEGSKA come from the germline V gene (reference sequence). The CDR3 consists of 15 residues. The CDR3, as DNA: TGCAGTGCTAGGGTGGGGACGACGGCCTCCTACGAGCAGTACTTC. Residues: CSARVGTTASYEQYF.

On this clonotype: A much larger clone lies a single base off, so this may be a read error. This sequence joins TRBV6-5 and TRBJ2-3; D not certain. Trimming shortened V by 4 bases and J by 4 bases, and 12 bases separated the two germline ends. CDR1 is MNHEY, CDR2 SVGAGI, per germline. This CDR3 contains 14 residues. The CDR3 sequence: CASSLGRFADTQYF. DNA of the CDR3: TGTGCCAGCAGTTTAGGACGGTTCGCAGATACGCAGTATTTT.

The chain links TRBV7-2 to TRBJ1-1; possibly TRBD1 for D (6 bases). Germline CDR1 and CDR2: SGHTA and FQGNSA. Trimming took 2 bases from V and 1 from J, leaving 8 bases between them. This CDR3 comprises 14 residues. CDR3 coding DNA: TGTGCCAGCAGCTTACAGGGGTGGAACACTGAAGCTTTCTTT. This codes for CASSLQGWNTEAFF.

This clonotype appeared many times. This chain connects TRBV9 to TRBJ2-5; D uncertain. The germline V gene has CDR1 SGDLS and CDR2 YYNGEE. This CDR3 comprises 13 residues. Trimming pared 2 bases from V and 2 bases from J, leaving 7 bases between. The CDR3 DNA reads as TGTGCCAGCAGCGTGAATCCGCAAGAGACCCAGTACTTC. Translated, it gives CASSVNPQETQYF.